Shown below are 31 T cell receptor beta chains from a single sample sequenced in a study of neurological immune-mediated disorders. The time point here: longitudinal time-point 2. A single record per CDR3 protein comes from TCRdb applying MiXCR to the 5' RACE reads. The table records approximately 85,000 distinct CDR3 sequences, around 13% of them present only once. The sample taken for sequencing was PBMCs. Source of these receptors: a female donor with HTLV-1-associated myelopathy (HAM/TSP).

A note on this clonotype: A read error is possible here, since a much larger clone lies one base away. Without the conserved terminal phenylalanine or tryptophan, this CDR3 likely stems from a read error. This chain links TRBV28 with TRBJ2-2; D unresolved. V dropped 5 bases and J dropped 6 bases, with 10 bases sitting between them. The CDR3 contains 13 residues. Germline loops: CDR1 MDHEN, CDR2 SYDVKM. The chain's CDR3 is CASSVSPAGELFL. The CDR3 region has the DNA TGTGCCAGCAGTGTATCGCCCGCCGGGGAGCTGTTTCTT.

This clonotype has a count of ten or more. The genes are TRBV29-1 and TRBJ1-1, with D possibly being TRBD1 (5 bases). V shed 5 bases and J shed 1 base, with 11 bases lying between them. The CDR3 length is 13 residues. Germline assignment: CDR1 SQVTM and CDR2 ANQGSEA. Here the CDR3 reads CSVTGTGNTEAFF. The CDR3 DNA sequence: TGCAGCGTTACCGGGACTGGGAACACTGAAGCTTTCTTT. The full variable domain, rest sourced from reference TRBV29-1 and TRBJ1-1, is SAVISQKPSRDICQRGTSLTIQCQVDSQVTMMFWYRQQPGQSLTLIATANQGSEATYESGFVIDKFPISRPNLTFSTLTVSNMSPEDSSIYLCSVTGTGNTEAFFGQGTRLTVV.

This clonotype was recorded many times. The CDR3 protein is CSVGQGNEKLFF. The CDR3 nucleotides are TGCAGCGTTGGACAGGGTAATGAAAAACTGTTTTTT. J is TRBJ1-4 and V is TRBV29-1; 7 bases match TRBD1. The CDR3 is made up of 12 amino acids. Looked up from germline, CDR1 is SQVTM and CDR2 is ANQGSEA. J lost 4 bases, V lost 4 bases, and 0 bases had no gene match.

This clonotype was seen repeatedly, ten times or more. The chain couples TRBV28 to TRBJ2-2; perhaps D is TRBD1 or TRBD2 (6 bases each). CDR3 length equals 21 residues. In germline, CDR1 is MDHEN, CDR2 SYDVKM. V lost 1 base and J lost 0, with 24 bases in between. This chain's CDR3 is CASSLSRQAGFFGTNTGELFF. The DNA of the CDR3 is TGTGCCAGCAGTTTATCGCGACAGGCGGGGTTCTTCGGAACGAACACCGGGGAGCTGTTTTTT.

In regard to this clonotype: A much more abundant neighbour one base away suggests this may be a read error. The gene calls are TRBV28 and TRBJ2-3; 7 nucleotides line up with TRBD2. Per the germline V gene, CDR1 is MDHEN and CDR2 is SYDVKM. This CDR3 region has 11 residues. V lost 10 bases and J lost 10; bases outside the gene matches: 8. CDR3 sequence (DNA): TGTGCCAACATGTATGGGGGGGCGCAGTATTTT. As protein: CANMYGGAQYF.

This clonotype was seen at least ten times. V is TRBV7-2 and J is TRBJ1-5; no clear D gene. Germline V CDR1 and CDR2: SGHTA, FQGNSA. The V gene lost 1 base and the J gene lost 4 bases, with 5 bases spanning the gap. The CDR3 extends over 13 amino acids. The CDR3 DNA reads as TGTGCCAGCAGCTTAGGGCCAAATCAGCCCCAGCATTTT. Translation gives CASSLGPNQPQHF. Complete variable domain (other parts from reference TRBV7-2 and TRBJ1-5): GAGVSQSPSNKVTEKGKDVELRCDPISGHTALYWYRQSLGQGLEFLIYFQGNSAPDKSGLPSDRFSAERTGGSVSTLTIQRTQQEDSAVYLCASSLGPNQPQHFGDGTRLSIL.

This clonotype was found many times. V is TRBV20-1 and J is TRBJ1-4; a weak D match, TRBD1 (5 bases). The V end lost 5 bases, the J end lost 8 bases, and 18 bases lay between the germline ends. This CDR3 is built from 14 residues. Germline lookup yields CDR1 DFQATT and CDR2 SNEGSKA (reference sequence). CDR3 bases: TGCAGTGCTCAAAAGGCAGGGTTGAGGGAAAAACTGTTTTTT. Protein product: CSAQKAGLREKLFF.

This clonotype was seen at least ten times. The chain's CDR3 is CANGEGLGNEQFF. In DNA form, the CDR3 reads TGTGCCAACGGCGAGGGCCTCGGAAATGAGCAGTTCTTC. The chain couples TRBV21-1 to TRBJ2-1; the D segment call TRBD2 is taken from the table without a DNA check. TRBV21-1 is designated a pseudogene. The CDR3 covers 13 residues.

This clonotype was recorded many times. The chain is built from TRBV5-1 and TRBJ2-3, with TRBD2 as a possible D gene (5 bases). Per the germline V gene, CDR1 is SGHRS and CDR2 is YFSETQ. The CDR3 loop spans 13 amino acids. The ends were cut back, 3 bases at V and 3 bases at J, with 8 bases in the middle. Here the CDR3 DNA reads TGCGCCAGCAGCTCAACTAGAACAGATACGCAGTATTTT. This codes for CASSSTRTDTQYF. Drawing the rest from reference TRBV5-1 and TRBJ2-3, the complete variable domain is KAGVTQTPRYLIKTRGQQVTLSCSPISGHRSVSWYQQTPGQGLQFLFEYFSETQRNKGNFPGRFSGRQFSNSRSEMNVSTLELGDSALYLCASSSTRTDTQYFGPGTRLTVL.

This clonotype was observed at least ten times. This rearrangement joins TRBV12-3 or TRBV12-4 to TRBJ2-7; 7 bases align to TRBD1. V shed 4 bases and J 2 bases; nucleotides not matched to a gene: 5. This CDR3 is built from 14 residues. The CDR3 loop is CASSSPTGTYEQYF. The DNA of the CDR3 is TGTGCCAGCAGTTCTCCGACAGGGACCTACGAGCAGTACTTC.

The table lists this clonotype with many counts. The genes are TRBV5-1 and TRBJ1-5; D ambiguous. Germline-derived CDR1 and CDR2 are SGHRS and YFSETQ. CDR3 length: 15 residues. Trimming pared 0 bases from V and 3 bases from J, leaving 10 bases between. This CDR3 is CASSLGSGNNQPQHF. The CDR3 DNA is TGCGCCAGCAGCTTGGGATCGGGAAACAATCAGCCCCAGCATTTT.

The chain combines TRBV5-6 with TRBJ1-5, with a possible D match to TRBD1 (5 bases). Trimming took off 4 bases at V and 0 bases at J, with 14 bases between the two ends. Germline CDR1 and CDR2: SGHDT and YYEEEE. The CDR3 contains 16 residues. CDR3 nucleotide sequence: TGTGCCAGCAGCCCGGGACGGCCTTATAGCAATCAGCCCCAGCATTTT. The encoded protein is CASSPGRPYSNQPQHF.

This clonotype has a count of ten or more. The gene calls are TRBV7-9 and TRBJ1-1, with D maybe TRBD1 (5 bases). The length of the CDR3 is 14 residues. The V gene's germline CDR1 is SEHNR and CDR2 FQNEAQ (reference sequence). V lost 2 bases and J lost 5, with 12 bases in between. The CDR3 region is CASSLMRGGTEAFF. The CDR3 nucleotides are TGTGCCAGCAGCTTAATGAGGGGTGGTACTGAAGCTTTCTTT.

This clonotype occurred a few times. The chain employs TRBV21-1 and TRBJ1-4. TRBV21-1 counts as a pseudogene. This CDR3 region has 19 residues. The DNA of the CDR3 is TGTGCCAGCAGCGGAAGTTTTCAGGCCACCTCCGCTACTAATGAAAAACTGTTTTTT. Translation: CASSGSFQATSATNEKLFF.

This clonotype was observed many times. The chain couples TRBV24-1 to TRBJ2-2; a weak D match, TRBD1 (6 bases). Germline loops: CDR1 KGHDR, CDR2 SFDVKD. Trimming removed 3 bases from V and 5 bases from J, with 12 bases in between. The CDR3 runs 15 residues. The CDR3: CATSDRDIMTGELFF. The DNA for the CDR3 is TGTGCCACCAGTGATAGGGACATCATGACCGGGGAGCTGTTTTTT.

This clonotype was counted at least ten times. The chain has TRBV5-1 and TRBJ1-5; the D is unclear. This CDR3 region has 15 residues. From germline, CDR1 is SGHRS and CDR2 YFSETQ. V lost 4 bases, J lost 4 bases, and 15 bases lay in between. CDR3 nucleotide sequence: TGCGCCAGCAGCCCAGGCGGCGGGGAAAATCAGCCCCAGCATTTT. This codes for CASSPGGGENQPQHF.

By proportion, this clonotype is medium-sized. The V and J genes are TRBV5-1 and TRBJ1-3; TRBD1 matches 7 bases. CDR1 is SGHRS, CDR2 YFSETQ, per germline. The CDR3 extends over 14 amino acids. V was clipped by 2 bases and J by 4 bases; unmatched bases: 3. The CDR3 region is CASSLQGPGNTIYF. Here the CDR3 DNA reads TGCGCCAGCAGCTTACAGGGGCCCGGAAACACCATATATTTT.

Many counts were recorded for this clonotype. The chain couples TRBV5-1 to TRBJ2-7, with D perhaps matching TRBD2 (5 bases). Germline lookup yields CDR1 SGHRS and CDR2 YFSETQ. The CDR3 runs to 14 residues. The ends were cut back, 2 bases at V and 5 bases at J, with 14 bases in the middle. The CDR3 DNA reads as TGCGCCAGCAGCTTCGCCGGGAAAAGCCACGAGCAGTACTTC. It is translated as CASSFAGKSHEQYF.

This clonotype was recorded many times. V is TRBV6-5 and J is TRBJ1-1; 8 bases fit TRBD1. The CDR3 spans 14 residues. V lost 0 bases to trimming and J lost 8 bases; unmatched junction nucleotides: 5. Germline V gives CDR1 MNHEY, CDR2 SVGAGI. The CDR3 protein is CASSYSGTGKEAFF. The CDR3 bases are TGTGCCAGCAGTTACTCCGGGACAGGAAAAGAAGCTTTCTTT.

This clonotype was detected many times. The CDR3 spells CASSQDQDWGQPQHF. The CDR3 DNA is TGCGCCAGCAGCCAAGATCAGGATTGGGGTCAGCCCCAGCATTTT. The chain employs TRBV4-1 and TRBJ1-5; no clear D. The germline V gene encodes CDR1 MGHRA and CDR2 YSYEKL. Trimming shortened V by 0 bases and J by 6 bases, and 12 bases separated the two germline ends. This CDR3 is built from 15 residues.

This clonotype was found once. The rearrangement joins TRBV28 to TRBJ2-7; a weak D match, TRBD2 (6 bases). Trimming took 4 bases from V and 4 from J, leaving 11 bases between them. This CDR3 is built from 13 residues. Germline-derived CDR1 and CDR2 are MDHEN and SYDVKM. As DNA, the CDR3 is TGTGCCAGCAGTTACGGGGGTTATTACGAGCAGTACTTC. This codes for CASSYGGYYEQYF.

This clonotype was counted many times. The CDR3 spells CSAPQLDTYNEQFF. As DNA, the CDR3 is TGCAGTGCCCCCCAGCTGGACACCTACAATGAGCAGTTCTTC. The chain combines TRBV20-1 with TRBJ2-1; perhaps TRBD1 as D (5 bases). The CDR3 covers 14 residues. Looked up from germline, CDR1 is DFQATT and CDR2 is SNEGSKA (reference sequence). V gave up 6 bases and J gave up 2 bases, with 14 bases separating them.

This clonotype was seen many times. The chain is built from TRBV20-1 and TRBJ2-1; 7 bases are shared with TRBD2. The CDR3 totals 15 residues. The J segment lost 4 bases and the V segment lost 0 bases, leaving 6 bases of the junction unmatched. Germline-derived CDR1 and CDR2 are DFQATT and SNEGSKA (reference sequence). CDR3 DNA sequence: TGCAGTGCTAGAGATTCGGCTAGCGGATACAATGAGCAGTTCTTC. Translating it yields CSARDSASGYNEQFF.

In this sample, this clonotype turned up many times. CDR3 sequence reads: CASGTWGNTEAFF. Written as DNA, the CDR3 is TGTGCCAGCGGTACTTGGGGGAACACTGAAGCTTTCTTT. This chain joins TRBV5-5 and TRBJ1-1; no definite D call. V dropped 7 bases and J dropped 1 base, with 11 bases sitting between them. Germline V gives CDR1 SGHKS, CDR2 YYEKEE (reference sequence). This CDR3 spans 13 amino acids. The whole variable domain, remainder taken from reference TRBV5-5 and TRBJ1-1, is DAGVTQSPTHLIKTRGQQVTLRCSPISGHKSVSWYQQVLGQGPQFIFQYYEKEERGRGNFPDRFSARQFPNYSSELNVNALLLGDSALYLCASGTWGNTEAFFGQGTRLTVV.

This clonotype occurred many times. The V call is TRBV7-3, the J call TRBJ2-3, with D tentatively TRBD2 (5 bases). The CDR3 contains 14 residues. Germline assignment: CDR1 SGHTA and CDR2 FQGTGA. The germline V and J ends were trimmed by 4 bases and 7 bases, with 15 bases remaining between them. In nucleotides, the CDR3 is TGTGCCAGCAGCTGGACTGGCGGAGGATATACGCAGTATTTT. Protein: CASSWTGGGYTQYF.

This clonotype was counted many times. The chain links TRBV5-4 to TRBJ2-6; a weak D match, TRBD1 (6 bases). This CDR3 is built from 16 residues. Trimming cost V 1 base and J 4 bases, with 12 bases left between them. Germline V lookup: CDR1 SGHNT, CDR2 YYREEE (reference sequence). The CDR3, as DNA: TGTGCCAGCAGCTTGACAGGGCTAACGGGGGCCAACGTCCTGACTTTC. It translates to CASSLTGLTGANVLTF.

This clonotype was found many times. The chain combines TRBV5-1 with TRBJ2-1, with D perhaps matching TRBD2 (5 bases). Trimming left V 4 bases short and J 1 base short, with 12 bases between. Germline CDR1 is SGHRS and CDR2 is YFSETQ. This CDR3 has 15 amino acids. This CDR3 is CASSGGSSSYNEQFF. CDR3 bases: TGCGCCAGCAGCGGAGGCTCGAGTTCCTACAATGAGCAGTTCTTC.

This clonotype was detected ten times or more. The rearrangement uses TRBV20-1 and TRBJ1-6; the D is unclear. Germline V gives CDR1 DFQATT, CDR2 SNEGSKA (reference sequence). The CDR3 covers 15 residues. V lost 0 bases to trimming and J lost 8 bases, with 14 bases between them. CDR3 in amino acids: CSARDNRAFDSPLHF. Here the CDR3 DNA reads TGCAGTGCTAGAGATAACCGGGCCTTCGATTCACCCCTCCACTTT.

In this sample, this clonotype turned up many times. The V and J genes are TRBV28 and TRBJ1-2; 7 nucleotides line up with TRBD1. The CDR3 covers 14 residues. V was pared by 5 bases and J by 4 bases, with 7 bases of the junction left unmatched. CDR1 MDHEN and CDR2 SYDVKM come from the germline V gene. In DNA form, the CDR3 reads TGTGCCAGCAGTCTTCAGGGGGGGAGCTATGGCTACACCTTC. Protein product: CASSLQGGSYGYTF.

This clonotype came up many times. J is TRBJ2-3 and V is TRBV21-1; the listed D gene, TRBD1, was not tested against the DNA. TRBV21-1 is recorded as a pseudogene. The CDR3 loop spans 19 amino acids. The CDR3 coding sequence is TGTGCCAGCAGCCCGAGCTCCGACAGGACCAAAACTAGCACAGATACGCAGTATTTT. Its translation is CASSPSSDRTKTSTDTQYF.

This clonotype was detected ten times or more. This chain connects TRBV7-2 to TRBJ2-7; maybe TRBD1 (5 bases). The V and J ends lost 3 bases and 5 bases respectively, with 23 bases between them. Germline V gene sequence: CDR1 SGHTA, CDR2 FQGNSA. This CDR3 is built from 17 residues. The DNA of the CDR3 is TGTGCCAGCAGCTTGATGGGCCAACAGGAAAATCCCCACGAGCAGTACTTC. Protein product: CASSLMGQQENPHEQYF.